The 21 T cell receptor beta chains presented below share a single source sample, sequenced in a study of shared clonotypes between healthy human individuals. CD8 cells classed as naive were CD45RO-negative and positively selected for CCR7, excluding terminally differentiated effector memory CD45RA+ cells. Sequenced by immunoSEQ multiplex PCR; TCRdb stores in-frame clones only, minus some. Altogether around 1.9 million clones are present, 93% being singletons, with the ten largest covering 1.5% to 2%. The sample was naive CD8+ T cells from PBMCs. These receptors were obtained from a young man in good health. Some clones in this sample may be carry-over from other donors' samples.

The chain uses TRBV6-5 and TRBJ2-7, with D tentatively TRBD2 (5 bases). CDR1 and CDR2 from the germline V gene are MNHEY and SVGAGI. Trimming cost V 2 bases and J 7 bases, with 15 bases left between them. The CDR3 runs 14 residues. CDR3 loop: CASSYTEGRWEQYF. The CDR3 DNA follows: TGTGCCAGCAGTTACACAGAGGGCCGTTGGGAGCAGTACTTC.

CDR3 amino acids: CASGDTYGGTGDYEQYF. DNA for the CDR3: TGTGCTAGTGGTGACACGTACGGGGGGACAGGGGACTACGAGCAGTACTTC. The rearrangement links TRBV12-5 to TRBJ2-7; 10 bases line up with TRBD1. The V segment lost 5 bases and the J segment 3 bases; nucleotides outside the gene matches: 13. CDR1 is LGHNT, CDR2 FRNRAP, per germline. The CDR3 loop spans 17 amino acids.

The CDR3 protein is CASSEGWPNYEQYF. The CDR3 region has the DNA TGTGCCAGCAGTGAAGGCTGGCCCAACTACGAGCAGTACTTC. The gene calls are TRBV6-1 and TRBJ2-7; D ambiguous. Germline V gene lookup returns CDR1 MNHNS and CDR2 SASEGT. V gave up 1 base and J gave up 3 bases, with 10 bases separating them. The CDR3 is 14 amino acids.

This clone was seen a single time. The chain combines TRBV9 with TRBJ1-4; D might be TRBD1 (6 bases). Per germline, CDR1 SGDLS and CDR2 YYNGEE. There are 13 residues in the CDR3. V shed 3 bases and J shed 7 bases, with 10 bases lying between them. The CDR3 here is CASSAQGGEKLFF. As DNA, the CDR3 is TGTGCCAGCAGCGCACAGGGTGGTGAAAAACTGTTTTTT.

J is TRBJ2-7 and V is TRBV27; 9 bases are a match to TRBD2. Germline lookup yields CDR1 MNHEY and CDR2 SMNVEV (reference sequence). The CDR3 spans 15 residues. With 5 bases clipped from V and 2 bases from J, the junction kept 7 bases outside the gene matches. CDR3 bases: TGTGCCAGCAGTCCCTTAGCGGGAGTGGCCTACGAGCAGTACTTC. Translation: CASSPLAGVAYEQYF.

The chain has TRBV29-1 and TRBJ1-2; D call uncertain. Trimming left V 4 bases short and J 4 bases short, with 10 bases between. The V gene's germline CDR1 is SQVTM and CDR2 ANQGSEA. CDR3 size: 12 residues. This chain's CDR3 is CSVGSEVYGYTF. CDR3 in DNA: TGCAGCGTTGGATCAGAGGTCTATGGCTACACCTTC.

The CDR3, as DNA: TGTGCCTGGAGTCGAATCGGCGGTGAGCAGTTCTTC. This sequence encodes CAWSRIGGEQFF. V and J are TRBV30 and TRBJ2-1; D call uncertain. Germline values: CDR1 GTSNPN, CDR2 SVGIG (reference sequence). Trimming removed 2 bases from V and 9 bases from J, with 11 bases in between. The CDR3 has 12 residues.

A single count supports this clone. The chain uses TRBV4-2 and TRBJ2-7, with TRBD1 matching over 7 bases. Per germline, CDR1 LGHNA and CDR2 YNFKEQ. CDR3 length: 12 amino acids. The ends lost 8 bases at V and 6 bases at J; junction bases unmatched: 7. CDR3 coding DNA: TGTGCCAGCCGGGACAGTTATGGCGAGCAGTACTTC. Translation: CASRDSYGEQYF.

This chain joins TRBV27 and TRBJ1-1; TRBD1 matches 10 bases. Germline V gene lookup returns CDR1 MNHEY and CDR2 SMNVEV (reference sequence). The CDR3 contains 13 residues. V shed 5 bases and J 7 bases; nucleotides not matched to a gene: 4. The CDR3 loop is CASSARTGGEAFF. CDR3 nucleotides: TGTGCCAGCAGTGCCCGGACAGGGGGTGAAGCTTTCTTT.

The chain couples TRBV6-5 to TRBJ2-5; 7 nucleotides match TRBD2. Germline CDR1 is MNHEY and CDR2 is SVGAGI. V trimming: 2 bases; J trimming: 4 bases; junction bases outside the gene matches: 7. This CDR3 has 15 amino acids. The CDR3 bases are TGTGCCAGCAGTTACACGGGCGGGAGAGGAGAGACCCAGTACTTC. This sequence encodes CASSYTGGRGETQYF.

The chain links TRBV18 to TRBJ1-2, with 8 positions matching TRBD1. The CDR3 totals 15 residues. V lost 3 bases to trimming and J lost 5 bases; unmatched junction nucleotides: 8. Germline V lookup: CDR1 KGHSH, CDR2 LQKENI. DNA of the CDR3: TGTGCCAGCTCACCTTCCGGACAGGGCGCTTATGGCTACACCTTC. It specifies CASSPSGQGAYGYTF.

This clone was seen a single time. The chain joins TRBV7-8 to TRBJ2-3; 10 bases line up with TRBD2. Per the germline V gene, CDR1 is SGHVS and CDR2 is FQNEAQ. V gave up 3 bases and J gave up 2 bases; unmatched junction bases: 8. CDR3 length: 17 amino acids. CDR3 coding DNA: TGTGCCAGCAGCTTCCCCGGGACTAGCGTATACACAGATACGCAGTATTTT. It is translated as CASSFPGTSVYTDTQYF.

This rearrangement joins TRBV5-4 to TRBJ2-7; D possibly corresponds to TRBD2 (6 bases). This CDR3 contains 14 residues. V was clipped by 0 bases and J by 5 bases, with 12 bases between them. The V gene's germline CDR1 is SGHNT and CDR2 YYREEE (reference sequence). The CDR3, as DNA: TGTGCCAGCAGCTTGGTGCGGGAAAGCGACGAGCAGTACTTC. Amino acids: CASSLVRESDEQYF.

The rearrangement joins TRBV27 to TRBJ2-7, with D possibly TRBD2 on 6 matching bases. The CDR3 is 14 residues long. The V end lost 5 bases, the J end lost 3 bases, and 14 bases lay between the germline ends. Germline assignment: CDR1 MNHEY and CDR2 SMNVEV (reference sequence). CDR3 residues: CASSPRLVLYEQYF. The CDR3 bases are TGTGCCAGCAGTCCCCGACTAGTTCTCTACGAGCAGTACTTC.

CDR3 amino acids: CASSLVQGGYGYTF. In DNA, the CDR3 is TGTGCCAGCAGCTTGGTCCAGGGTGGTTATGGCTACACCTTC. The chain recombines TRBV5-6 with TRBJ1-2; tentatively, D is TRBD1 (5 bases). Trimming took 0 bases from V and 5 from J, leaving 11 bases between them. The germline CDR1 and CDR2 sequences are SGHDT and YYEEEE. The CDR3 contains 14 residues. Supplemented by reference TRBV5-6 and TRBJ1-2, the full variable domain reads DAGVTQSPTHLIKTRGQQVTLRCSPKSGHDTVSWYQQALGQGPQFIFQYYEEEERQRGNFPDRFSGHQFPNYSSELNVNALLLGDSALYLCASSLVQGGYGYTFGSGTRLTVV.

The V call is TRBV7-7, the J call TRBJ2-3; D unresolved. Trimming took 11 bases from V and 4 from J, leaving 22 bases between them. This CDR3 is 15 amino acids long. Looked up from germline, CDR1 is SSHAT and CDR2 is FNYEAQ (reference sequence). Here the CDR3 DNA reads TGTGCCCCGGACGGTCAACGGGCCTCCCCAGATACGCAGTATTTT. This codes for CAPDGQRASPDTQYF.

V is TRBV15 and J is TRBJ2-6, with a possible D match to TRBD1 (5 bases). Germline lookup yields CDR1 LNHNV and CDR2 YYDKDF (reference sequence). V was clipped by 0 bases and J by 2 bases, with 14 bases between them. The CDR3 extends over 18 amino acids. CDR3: CATSRDPRASPGANVLTF. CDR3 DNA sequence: TGTGCCACCAGCAGAGATCCCAGGGCGTCGCCTGGGGCCAACGTCCTGACTTTC.

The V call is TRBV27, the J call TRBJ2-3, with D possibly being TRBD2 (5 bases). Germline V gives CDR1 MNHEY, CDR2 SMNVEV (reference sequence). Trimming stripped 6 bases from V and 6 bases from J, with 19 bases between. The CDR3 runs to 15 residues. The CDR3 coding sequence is TGTGCCAGCAGGCCCCGGACTCTTTCATCGGATACGCAGTATTTT. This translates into CASRPRTLSSDTQYF.

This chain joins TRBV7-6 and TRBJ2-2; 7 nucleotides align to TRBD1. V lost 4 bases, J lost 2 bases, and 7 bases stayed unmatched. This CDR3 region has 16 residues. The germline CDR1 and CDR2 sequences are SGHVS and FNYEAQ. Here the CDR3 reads CASSSRQGANTGELFF. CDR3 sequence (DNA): TGTGCCAGCAGCTCCCGACAGGGCGCAAACACCGGGGAGCTGTTTTTT.

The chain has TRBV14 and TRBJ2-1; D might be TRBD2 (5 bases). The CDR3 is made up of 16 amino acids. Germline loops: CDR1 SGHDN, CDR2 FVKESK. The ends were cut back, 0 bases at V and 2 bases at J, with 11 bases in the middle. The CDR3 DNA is TGTGCCAGCAGCCAAGATTGGAGGCTGCCCTACAATGAGCAGTTCTTC. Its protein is CASSQDWRLPYNEQFF.

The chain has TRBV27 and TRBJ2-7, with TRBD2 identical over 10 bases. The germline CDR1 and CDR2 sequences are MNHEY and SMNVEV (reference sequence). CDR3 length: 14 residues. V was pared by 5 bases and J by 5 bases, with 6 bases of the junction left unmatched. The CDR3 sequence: CASSLAGVAHEQYF. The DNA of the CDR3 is TGTGCCAGCAGTCTAGCGGGAGTGGCCCACGAGCAGTACTTC.